This T cell receptor beta chain was found in a study of blood T cell repertoires in COVID-19. The wider study: The cDNA or gDNA used as material had been derived from T cells, B-cell-depleted T cells, or PBMCs.

Original data processing: Estimates of nucleated cell counts were drawn from the amplification of reference gene primers. TCRdb's copy holds only in-frame clones and misses some; the assay was immunoSEQ multiplex PCR. That table supplies the V and J calls and clone size; D and trimming were determined from the DNA. The table records roughly 76,000 clones, about 92% of them present only once. CDR1 is KGHDR and CDR2 is SFDVKD in the germline V gene. Trimming cost V 4 bases and J 3 bases; bases outside gene matches: 0. This CDR3 comprises 14 residues. The clonotype comes from a man aged 50 to 60 with acute or convalescent COVID-19. Sequencing was performed on peripheral blood. The V gene is TRBV24-1, the J gene TRBJ2-1; TRBD2 aligns across 9 bases. CDR3 DNA: TGTGCCACCAGTGAACTAGCGGGCTACAATGAGCAGTTCTTC. This gives the protein CATSELAGYNEQFF.